This T cell receptor (beta chain) was observed in a study of blood T cells in healthy people across ages. A J-beta primer mix and a sample-barcoded 5' primer were used in a second PCR of roughly 6 to 11 cycles. Tags on each cDNA molecule came from a template-switch adaptor with 12 random nucleotides. TCRdb analysed the 5' RACE reads with MiXCR anew, one entry per CDR3 protein. The sample shows over 1,500,000 distinct CDR3 sequences, roughly two fifths of them seen only once. This clonotype was counted between two and nine times. Its antigen is unidentified. CDR1 is SGHTA, CDR2 FQGNSA, per germline. This CDR3 spans 14 amino acids. V lost 6 bases, J lost 3 bases, and 14 bases lay in between. Each individual donor underwent a draw of around 9.8 milliliters of peripheral blood. Study-wide results and caveats: Naive T cell percentage and TCR beta diversity correlated strongly. When set beside aged donors, long-lived donors presented more naive CD4+ cells and higher diversity.

This TCR was recovered from a human donor in good health. The chain couples TRBV7-2 to TRBJ1-2; maybe TRBD1 (5 bases). Input material: blood. The CDR3 nucleotides are TGTGCCAGCAGGCCACGGGGCAGGGACTATGGCTACACCTTC. It codes for CASRPRGRDYGYTF. The full variable domain, in which reference TRBV7-2 and TRBJ1-2 provide the parts outside the CDR3, is GAGVSQSPSNKVTEKGKDVELRCDPISGHTALYWYRQSLGQGLEFLIYFQGNSAPDKSGLPSDRFSAERTGGSVSTLTIQRTQQEDSAVYLCASRPRGRDYGYTFGSGTRLTVV.